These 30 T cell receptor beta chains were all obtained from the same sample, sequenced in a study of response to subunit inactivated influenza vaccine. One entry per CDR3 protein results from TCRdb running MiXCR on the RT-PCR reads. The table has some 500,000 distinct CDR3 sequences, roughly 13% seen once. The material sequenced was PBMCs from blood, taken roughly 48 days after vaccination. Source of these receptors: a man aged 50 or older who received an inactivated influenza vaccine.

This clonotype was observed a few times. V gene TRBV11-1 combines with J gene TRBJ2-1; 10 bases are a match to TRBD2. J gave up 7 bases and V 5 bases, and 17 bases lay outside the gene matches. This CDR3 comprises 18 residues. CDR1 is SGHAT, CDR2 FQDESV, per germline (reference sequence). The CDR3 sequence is CASSEWVGASGSLNEQFF. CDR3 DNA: TGTGCCAGCAGCGAGTGGGTCGGGGCTAGCGGGAGTCTAAATGAGCAGTTCTTC.

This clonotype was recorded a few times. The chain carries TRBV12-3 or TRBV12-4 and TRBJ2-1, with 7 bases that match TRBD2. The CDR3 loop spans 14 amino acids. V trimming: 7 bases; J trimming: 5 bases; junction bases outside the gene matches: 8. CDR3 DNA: TGTGCCAGCACCCATTGGGGGGGGAACAATGAGCAGTTCTTC. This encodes CASTHWGGNNEQFF.

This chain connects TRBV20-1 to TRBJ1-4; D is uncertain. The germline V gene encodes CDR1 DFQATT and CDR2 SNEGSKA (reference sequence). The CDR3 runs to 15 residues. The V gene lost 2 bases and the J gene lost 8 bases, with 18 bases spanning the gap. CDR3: CSARQAERLREKLFF. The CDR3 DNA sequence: TGCAGTGCTAGACAGGCGGAGCGTCTTCGCGAAAAACTGTTTTTT.

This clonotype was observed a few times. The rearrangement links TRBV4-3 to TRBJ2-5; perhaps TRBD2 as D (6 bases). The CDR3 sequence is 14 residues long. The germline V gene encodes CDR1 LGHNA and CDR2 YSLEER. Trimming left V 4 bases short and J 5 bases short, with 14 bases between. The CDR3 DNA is TGCGCCAGCAGCCCCAGGGCAGGAGGGGAGACCCAGTACTTC. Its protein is CASSPRAGGETQYF.

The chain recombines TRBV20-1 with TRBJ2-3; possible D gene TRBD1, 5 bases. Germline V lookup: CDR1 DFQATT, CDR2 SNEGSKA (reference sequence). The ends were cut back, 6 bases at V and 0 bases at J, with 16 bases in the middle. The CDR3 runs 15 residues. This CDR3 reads CSARWGSASTDTQYF. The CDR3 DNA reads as TGCAGTGCCCGGTGGGGCTCTGCTAGCACAGATACGCAGTATTTT.

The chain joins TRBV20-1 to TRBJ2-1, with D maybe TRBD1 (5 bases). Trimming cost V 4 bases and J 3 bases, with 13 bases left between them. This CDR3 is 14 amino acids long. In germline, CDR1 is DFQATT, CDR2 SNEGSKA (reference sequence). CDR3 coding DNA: TGCAGTGCTAAGGGGCCCCGAATCTACAATGAGCAGTTCTTC. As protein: CSAKGPRIYNEQFF.

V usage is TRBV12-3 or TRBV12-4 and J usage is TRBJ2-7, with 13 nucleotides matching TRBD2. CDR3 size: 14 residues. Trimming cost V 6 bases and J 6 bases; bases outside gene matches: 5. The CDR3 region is CASSWTSGRGEQYF. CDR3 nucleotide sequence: TGTGCCAGCAGCTGGACTAGCGGGAGAGGCGAGCAGTACTTC.

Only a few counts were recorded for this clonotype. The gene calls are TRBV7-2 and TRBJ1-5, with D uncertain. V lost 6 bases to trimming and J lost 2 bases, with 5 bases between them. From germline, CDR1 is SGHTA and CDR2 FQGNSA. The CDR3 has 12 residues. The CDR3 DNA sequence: TGTGCCAGCAGGTGGGGCAATCAGCCCCAGCATTTT. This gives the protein CASRWGNQPQHF. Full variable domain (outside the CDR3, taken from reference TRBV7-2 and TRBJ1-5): GAGVSQSPSNKVTEKGKDVELRCDPISGHTALYWYRQSLGQGLEFLIYFQGNSAPDKSGLPSDRFSAERTGGSVSTLTIQRTQQEDSAVYLCASRWGNQPQHFGDGTRLSIL.

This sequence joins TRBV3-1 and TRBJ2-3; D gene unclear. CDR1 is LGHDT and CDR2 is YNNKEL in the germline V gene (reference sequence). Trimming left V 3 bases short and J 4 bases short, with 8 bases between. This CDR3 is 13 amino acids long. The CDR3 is CASSQRMADTQYF. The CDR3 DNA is TGTGCCAGCAGCCAGAGGATGGCAGATACGCAGTATTTT.

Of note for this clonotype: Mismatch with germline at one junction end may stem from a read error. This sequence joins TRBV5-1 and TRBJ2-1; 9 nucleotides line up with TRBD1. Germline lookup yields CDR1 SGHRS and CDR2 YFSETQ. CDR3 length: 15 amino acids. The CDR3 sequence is CASRLQGALGNEQFF. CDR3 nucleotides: TGCGCCAGCCGCTTACAGGGGGCGCTGGGAAATGAGCAGTTCTTC.

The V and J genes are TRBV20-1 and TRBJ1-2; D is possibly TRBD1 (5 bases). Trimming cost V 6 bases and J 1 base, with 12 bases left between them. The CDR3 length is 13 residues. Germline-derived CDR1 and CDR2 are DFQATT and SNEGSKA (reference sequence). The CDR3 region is CSAAGLLNYGYTF. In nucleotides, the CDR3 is TGCAGTGCCGCGGGACTTCTTAACTATGGCTACACCTTC.

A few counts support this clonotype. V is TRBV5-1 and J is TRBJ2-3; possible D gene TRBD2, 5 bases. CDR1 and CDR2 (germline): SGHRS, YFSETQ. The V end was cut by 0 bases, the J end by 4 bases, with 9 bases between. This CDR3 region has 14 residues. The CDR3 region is CASSLEGASDTQYF. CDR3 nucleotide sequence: TGCGCCAGCAGCTTGGAGGGAGCCTCAGATACGCAGTATTTT. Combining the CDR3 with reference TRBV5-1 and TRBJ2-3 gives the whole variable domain KAGVTQTPRYLIKTRGQQVTLSCSPISGHRSVSWYQQTPGQGLQFLFEYFSETQRNKGNFPGRFSGRQFSNSRSEMNVSTLELGDSALYLCASSLEGASDTQYFGPGTRLTVL.

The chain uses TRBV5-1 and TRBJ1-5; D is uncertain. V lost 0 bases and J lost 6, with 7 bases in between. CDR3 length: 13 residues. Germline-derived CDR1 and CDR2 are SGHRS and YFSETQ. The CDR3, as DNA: TGCGCCAGCAGCTTGGAATGGGGTCAGCCCCAGCATTTT. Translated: CASSLEWGQPQHF.

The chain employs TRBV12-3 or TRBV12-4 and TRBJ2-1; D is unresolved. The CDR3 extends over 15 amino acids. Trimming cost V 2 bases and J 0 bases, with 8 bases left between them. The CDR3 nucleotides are TGTGCCAGCAGTTTAAGCTTTAGCTCCTACAATGAGCAGTTCTTC. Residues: CASSLSFSSYNEQFF.

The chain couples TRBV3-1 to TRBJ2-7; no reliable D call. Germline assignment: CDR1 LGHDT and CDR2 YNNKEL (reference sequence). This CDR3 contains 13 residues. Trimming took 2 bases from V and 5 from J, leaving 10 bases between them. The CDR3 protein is CASSQFRANEQYF. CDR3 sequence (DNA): TGTGCCAGCAGCCAATTCAGAGCCAACGAGCAGTACTTC.

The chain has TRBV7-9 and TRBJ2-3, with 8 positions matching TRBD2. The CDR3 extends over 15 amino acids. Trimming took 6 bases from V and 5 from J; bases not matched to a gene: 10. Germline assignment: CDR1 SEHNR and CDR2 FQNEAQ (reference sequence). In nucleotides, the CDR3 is TGTGCCAGCAGTAGGCTGGAGCGGGGGCTAGATACGCAGTATTTT. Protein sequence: CASSRLERGLDTQYF.

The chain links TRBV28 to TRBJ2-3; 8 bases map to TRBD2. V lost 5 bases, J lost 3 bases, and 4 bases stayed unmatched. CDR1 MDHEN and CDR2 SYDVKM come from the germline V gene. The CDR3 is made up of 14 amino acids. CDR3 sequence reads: CASSQGLATDTQYF. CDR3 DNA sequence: TGTGCCAGCAGTCAAGGACTAGCAACAGATACGCAGTATTTT. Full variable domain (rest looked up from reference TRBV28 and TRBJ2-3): DVKVTQSSRYLVKRTGEKVFLECVQDMDHENMFWYRQDPGLGLRLIYFSYDVKMKEKGDIPEGYSVSREKKERFSLILESASTNQTSMYLCASSQGLATDTQYFGPGTRLTVL.

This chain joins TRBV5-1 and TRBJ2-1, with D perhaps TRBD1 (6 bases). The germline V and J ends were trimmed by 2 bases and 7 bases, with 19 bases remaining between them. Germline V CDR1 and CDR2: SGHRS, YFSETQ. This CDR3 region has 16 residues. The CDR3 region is CASSFRTATDGNEQFF. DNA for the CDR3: TGCGCCAGCAGCTTTAGGACAGCAACGGACGGTAATGAGCAGTTCTTC.

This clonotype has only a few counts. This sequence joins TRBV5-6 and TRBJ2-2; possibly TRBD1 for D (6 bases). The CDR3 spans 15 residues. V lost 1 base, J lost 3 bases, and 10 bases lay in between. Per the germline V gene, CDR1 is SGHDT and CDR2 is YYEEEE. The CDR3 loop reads CASSLSGADTGELFF. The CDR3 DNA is TGTGCCAGCAGCTTGTCAGGGGCCGACACCGGGGAGCTGTTTTTT.

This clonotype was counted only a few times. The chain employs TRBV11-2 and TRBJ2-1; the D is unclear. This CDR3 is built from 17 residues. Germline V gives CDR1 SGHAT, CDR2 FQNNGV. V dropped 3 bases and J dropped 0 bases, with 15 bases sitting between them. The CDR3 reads CASSFFRPKSSYNEQFF. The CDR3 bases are TGTGCCAGCAGCTTCTTTCGGCCGAAGAGCTCCTACAATGAGCAGTTCTTC.

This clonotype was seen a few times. The CDR3 DNA sequence: TGTGCCAGCAGCTTCCCCTCAGGATACACAGATACGCAGTATTTT. Its protein product is CASSFPSGYTDTQYF. The gene calls are TRBV7-9 and TRBJ2-3, with unresolved D. The germline V gene encodes CDR1 SEHNR and CDR2 FQNEAQ (reference sequence). V lost 3 bases to trimming and J lost 2 bases, with 12 bases between them. The CDR3 has 15 residues.

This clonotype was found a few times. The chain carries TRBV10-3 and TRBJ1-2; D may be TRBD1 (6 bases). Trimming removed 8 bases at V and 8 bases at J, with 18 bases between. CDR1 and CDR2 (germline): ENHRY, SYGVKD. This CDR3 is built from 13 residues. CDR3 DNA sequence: TGTGCCATCGATCGCCCAGGGGTAGGCGGCTACACCTTC. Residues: CAIDRPGVGGYTF.

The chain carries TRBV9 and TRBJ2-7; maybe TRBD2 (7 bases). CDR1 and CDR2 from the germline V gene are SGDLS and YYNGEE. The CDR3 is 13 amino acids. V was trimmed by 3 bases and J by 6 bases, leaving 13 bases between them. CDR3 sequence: CASSATGRGEQYF. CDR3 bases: TGTGCCAGCAGCGCTACAGGGAGGGGCGAGCAGTACTTC.

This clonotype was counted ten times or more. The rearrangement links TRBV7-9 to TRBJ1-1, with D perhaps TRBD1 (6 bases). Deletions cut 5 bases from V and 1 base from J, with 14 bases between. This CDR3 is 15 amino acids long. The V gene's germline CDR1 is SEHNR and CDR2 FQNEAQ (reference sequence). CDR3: CASSPGGGWNTEAFF. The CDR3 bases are TGTGCCAGCAGCCCCGGAGGGGGTTGGAACACTGAAGCTTTCTTT.

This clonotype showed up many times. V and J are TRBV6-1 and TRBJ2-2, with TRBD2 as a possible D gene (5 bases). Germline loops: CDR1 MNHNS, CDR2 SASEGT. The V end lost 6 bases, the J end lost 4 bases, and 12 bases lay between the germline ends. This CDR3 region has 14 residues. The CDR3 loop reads CASSPVRGTGELFF. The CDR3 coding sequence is TGTGCCAGCAGCCCTGTTCGGGGCACCGGGGAGCTGTTTTTT.

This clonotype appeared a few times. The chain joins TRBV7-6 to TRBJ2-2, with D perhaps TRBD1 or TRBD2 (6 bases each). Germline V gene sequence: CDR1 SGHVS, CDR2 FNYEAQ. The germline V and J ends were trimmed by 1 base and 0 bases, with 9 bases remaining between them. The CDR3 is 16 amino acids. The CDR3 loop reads CASSLVGGTNTGELFF. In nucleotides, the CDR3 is TGTGCCAGCAGCTTAGTAGGGGGGACGAACACCGGGGAGCTGTTTTTT.

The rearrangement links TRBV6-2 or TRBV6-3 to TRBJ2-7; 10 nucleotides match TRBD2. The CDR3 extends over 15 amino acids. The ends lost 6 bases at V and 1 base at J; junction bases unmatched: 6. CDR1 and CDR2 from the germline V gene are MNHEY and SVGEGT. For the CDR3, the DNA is TGTGCCAGCAGGCGTCTAGCGGGGGTTTCCTACGAGCAGTACTTC. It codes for CASRRLAGVSYEQYF.

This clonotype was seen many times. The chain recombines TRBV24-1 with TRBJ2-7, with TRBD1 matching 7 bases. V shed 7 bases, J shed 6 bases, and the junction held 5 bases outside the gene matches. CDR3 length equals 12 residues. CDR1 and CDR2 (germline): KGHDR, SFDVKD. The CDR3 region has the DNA TGTGCCACCAGAGACAGGGACGGCGAGCAGTACTTC. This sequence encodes CATRDRDGEQYF.

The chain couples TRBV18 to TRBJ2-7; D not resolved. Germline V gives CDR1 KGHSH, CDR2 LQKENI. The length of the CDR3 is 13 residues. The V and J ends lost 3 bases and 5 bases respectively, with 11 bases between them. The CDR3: CASSPESSNEQYF. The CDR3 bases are TGTGCCAGCTCACCGGAGAGTTCGAACGAGCAGTACTTC.

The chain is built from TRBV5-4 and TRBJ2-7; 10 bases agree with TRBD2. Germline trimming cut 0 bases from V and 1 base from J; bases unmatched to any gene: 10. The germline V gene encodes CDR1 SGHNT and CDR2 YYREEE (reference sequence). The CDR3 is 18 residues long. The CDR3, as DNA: TGTGCCAGCAGCTTGGTTACTAGCGGGAACACCGGGTCCTACGAGCAGTACTTC. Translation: CASSLVTSGNTGSYEQYF.